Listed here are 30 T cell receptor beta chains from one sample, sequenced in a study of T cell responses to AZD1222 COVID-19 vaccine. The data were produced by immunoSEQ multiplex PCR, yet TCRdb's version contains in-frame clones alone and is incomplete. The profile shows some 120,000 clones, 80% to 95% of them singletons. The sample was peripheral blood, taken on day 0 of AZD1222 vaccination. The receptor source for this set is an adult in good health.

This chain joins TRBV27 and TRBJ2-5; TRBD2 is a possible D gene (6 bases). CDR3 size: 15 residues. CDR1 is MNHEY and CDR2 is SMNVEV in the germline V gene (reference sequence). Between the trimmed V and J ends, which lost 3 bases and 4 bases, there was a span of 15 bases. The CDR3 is CASSFIGLQGETQYF. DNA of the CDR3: TGTGCCAGCAGTTTCATCGGACTACAAGGAGAGACCCAGTACTTC.

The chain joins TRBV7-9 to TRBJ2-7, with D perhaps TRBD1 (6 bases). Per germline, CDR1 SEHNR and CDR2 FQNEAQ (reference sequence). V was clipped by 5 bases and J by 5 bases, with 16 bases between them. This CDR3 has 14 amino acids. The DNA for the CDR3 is TGTGCCAGCAGCCCACCCAACAGGGTCCACGAGCAGTACTTC. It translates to CASSPPNRVHEQYF.

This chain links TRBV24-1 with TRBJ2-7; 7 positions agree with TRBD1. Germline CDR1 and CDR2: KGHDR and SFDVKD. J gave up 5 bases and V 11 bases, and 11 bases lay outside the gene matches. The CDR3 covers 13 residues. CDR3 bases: TGTGCCAAACAGGGGATTCGTCCGAACGAGCAGTACTTC. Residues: CAKQGIRPNEQYF.

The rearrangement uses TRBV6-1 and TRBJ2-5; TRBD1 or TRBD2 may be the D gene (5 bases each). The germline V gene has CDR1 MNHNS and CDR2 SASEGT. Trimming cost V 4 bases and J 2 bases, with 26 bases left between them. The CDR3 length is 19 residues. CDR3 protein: CASSGDDRGSRLGQETQYF. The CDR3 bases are TGTGCCAGCAGTGGGGACGATAGAGGGAGTCGGCTGGGGCAAGAGACCCAGTACTTC.

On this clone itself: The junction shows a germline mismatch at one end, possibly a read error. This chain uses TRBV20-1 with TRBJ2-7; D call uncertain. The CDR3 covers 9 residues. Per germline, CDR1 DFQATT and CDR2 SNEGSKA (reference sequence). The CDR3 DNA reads TGCAGTGACGCCGGTATACCAAACTTC. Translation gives CSDAGIPNF.

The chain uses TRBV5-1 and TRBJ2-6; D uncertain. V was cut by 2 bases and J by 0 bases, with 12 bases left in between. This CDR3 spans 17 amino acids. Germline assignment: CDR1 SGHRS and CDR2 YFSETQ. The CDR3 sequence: CASSFGLNPSGANVLTF. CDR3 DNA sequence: TGCGCCAGCAGCTTTGGGCTAAACCCCTCTGGGGCCAACGTCCTGACTTTC.

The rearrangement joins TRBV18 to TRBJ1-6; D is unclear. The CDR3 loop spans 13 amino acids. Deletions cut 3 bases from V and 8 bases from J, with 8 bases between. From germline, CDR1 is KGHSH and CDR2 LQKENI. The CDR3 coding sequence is TGTGCCAGCTCACCGTTTGGCGATTCACCCCTCCACTTT. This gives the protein CASSPFGDSPLHF.

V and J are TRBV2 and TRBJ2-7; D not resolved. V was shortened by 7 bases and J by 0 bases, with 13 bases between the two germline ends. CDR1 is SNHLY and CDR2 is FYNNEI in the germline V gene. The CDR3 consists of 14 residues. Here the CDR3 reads CASKGWASSYEQYF. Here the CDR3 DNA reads TGTGCCAGCAAGGGCTGGGCTAGCTCCTACGAGCAGTACTTC.

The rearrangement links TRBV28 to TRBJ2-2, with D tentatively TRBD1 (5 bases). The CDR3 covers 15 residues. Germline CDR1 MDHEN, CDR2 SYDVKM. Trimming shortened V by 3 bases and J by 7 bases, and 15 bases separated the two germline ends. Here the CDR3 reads CASSFSRVGVGELFF. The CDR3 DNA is TGTGCCAGCAGTTTCTCCAGGGTGGGTGTCGGGGAGCTGTTTTTT.

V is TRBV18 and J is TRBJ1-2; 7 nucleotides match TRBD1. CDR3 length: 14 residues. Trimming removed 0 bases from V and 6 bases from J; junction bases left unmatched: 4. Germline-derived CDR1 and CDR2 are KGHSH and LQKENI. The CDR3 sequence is CASSPPSGQDGYTF. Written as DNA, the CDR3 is TGTGCCAGCTCACCACCGTCTGGACAGGATGGCTACACCTTC.

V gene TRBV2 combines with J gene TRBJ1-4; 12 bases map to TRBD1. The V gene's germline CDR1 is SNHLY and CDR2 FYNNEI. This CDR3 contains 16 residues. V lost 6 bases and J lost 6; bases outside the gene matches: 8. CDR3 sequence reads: CASRSGTGGSYEKLFF. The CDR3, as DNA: TGTGCCAGCAGATCCGGGACAGGGGGCAGTTATGAAAAACTGTTTTTT.

Here the CDR3 DNA reads TGTGCCAGCAGTTTAGCCGGGTCCATCCGCGAAAAACTGTTTTTT. Residues: CASSLAGSIREKLFF. The V call is TRBV28, the J call TRBJ1-4; unclear D gene. CDR3 size: 15 residues. Between the trimmed V and J ends, which lost 2 bases and 8 bases, there was a span of 15 bases. Germline CDR1 MDHEN, CDR2 SYDVKM.

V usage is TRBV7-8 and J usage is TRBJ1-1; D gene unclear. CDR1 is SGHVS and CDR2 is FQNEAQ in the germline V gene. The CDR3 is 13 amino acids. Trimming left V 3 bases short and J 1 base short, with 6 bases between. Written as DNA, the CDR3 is TGTGCCAGCAGCTTGCGGGCGAACACTGAAGCTTTCTTT. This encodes CASSLRANTEAFF.

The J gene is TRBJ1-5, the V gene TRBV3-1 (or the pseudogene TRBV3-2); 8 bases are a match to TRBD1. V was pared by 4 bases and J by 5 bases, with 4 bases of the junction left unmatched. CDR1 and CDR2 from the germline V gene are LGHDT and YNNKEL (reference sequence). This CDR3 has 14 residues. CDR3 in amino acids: CASSLGQGYQPQHF. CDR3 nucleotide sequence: TGTGCCAGCAGCCTAGGACAGGGATATCAGCCCCAGCATTTT.

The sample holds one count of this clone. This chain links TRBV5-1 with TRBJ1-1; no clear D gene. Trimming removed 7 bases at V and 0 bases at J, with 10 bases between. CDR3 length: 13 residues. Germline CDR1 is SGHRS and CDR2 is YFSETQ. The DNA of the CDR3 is TGCGCCAGCTCCCGCGGCATGAACACTGAAGCTTTCTTT. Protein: CASSRGMNTEAFF.

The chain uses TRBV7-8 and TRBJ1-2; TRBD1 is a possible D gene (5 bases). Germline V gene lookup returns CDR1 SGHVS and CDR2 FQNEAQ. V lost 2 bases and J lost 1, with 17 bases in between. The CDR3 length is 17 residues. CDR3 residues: CASSLTFLGQGNYGYTF. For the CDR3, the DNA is TGTGCCAGCAGCTTAACATTTCTAGGGCAGGGTAACTATGGCTACACCTTC.

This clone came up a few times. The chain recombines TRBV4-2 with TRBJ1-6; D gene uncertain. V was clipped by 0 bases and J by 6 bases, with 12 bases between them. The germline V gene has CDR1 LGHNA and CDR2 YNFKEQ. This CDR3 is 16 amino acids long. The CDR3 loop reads CASSQDLIGSNSPLHF. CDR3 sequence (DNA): TGTGCCAGCAGCCAAGATCTTATTGGTAGTAATTCACCCCTCCACTTT.

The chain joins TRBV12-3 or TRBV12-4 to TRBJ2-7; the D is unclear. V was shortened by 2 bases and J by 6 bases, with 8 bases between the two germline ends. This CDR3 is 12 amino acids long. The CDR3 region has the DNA TGTGCCAGCAGTTTATGGGTTGGCGAGCAGTACTTC. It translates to CASSLWVGEQYF.

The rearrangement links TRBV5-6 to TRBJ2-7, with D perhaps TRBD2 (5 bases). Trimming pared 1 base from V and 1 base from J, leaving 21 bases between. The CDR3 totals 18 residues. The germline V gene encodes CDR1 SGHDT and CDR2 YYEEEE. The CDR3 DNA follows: TGTGCCAGCAGCTTGCTGTTGATGATGAGGGCCGAATCCTACGAGCAGTACTTC. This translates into CASSLLLMMRAESYEQYF. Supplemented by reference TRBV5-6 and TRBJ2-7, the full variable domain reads DAGVTQSPTHLIKTRGQQVTLRCSPKSGHDTVSWYQQALGQGPQFIFQYYEEEERQRGNFPDRFSGHQFPNYSSELNVNALLLGDSALYLCASSLLLMMRAESYEQYFGPGTRLTVT.

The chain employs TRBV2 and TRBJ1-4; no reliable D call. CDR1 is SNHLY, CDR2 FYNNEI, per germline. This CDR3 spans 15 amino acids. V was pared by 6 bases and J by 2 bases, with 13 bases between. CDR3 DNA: TGTGCCAGCAGCTTAACGAGGGCTACTAATGAAAAACTGTTTTTT. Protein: CASSLTRATNEKLFF.

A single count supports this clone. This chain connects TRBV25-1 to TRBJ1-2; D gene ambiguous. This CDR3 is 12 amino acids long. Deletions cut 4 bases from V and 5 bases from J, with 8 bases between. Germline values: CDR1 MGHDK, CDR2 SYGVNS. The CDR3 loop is CASSGPLYGYTF. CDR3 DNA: TGTGCCAGCAGTGGACCATTATATGGCTACACCTTC.

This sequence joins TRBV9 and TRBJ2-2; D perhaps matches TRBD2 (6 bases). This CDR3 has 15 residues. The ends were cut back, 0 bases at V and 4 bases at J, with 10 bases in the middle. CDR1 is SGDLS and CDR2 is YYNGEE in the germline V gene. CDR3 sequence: CASSVGGSGTGELFF. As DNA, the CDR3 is TGTGCCAGCAGCGTAGGGGGTAGCGGCACCGGGGAGCTGTTTTTT. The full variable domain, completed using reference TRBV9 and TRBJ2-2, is DSGVTQTPKHLITATGQRVTLRCSPRSGDLSVYWYQQSLDQGLQFLIQYYNGEERAKGNILERFSAQQFPDLHSELNLSSLELGDSALYFCASSVGGSGTGELFFGEGSRLTVL.

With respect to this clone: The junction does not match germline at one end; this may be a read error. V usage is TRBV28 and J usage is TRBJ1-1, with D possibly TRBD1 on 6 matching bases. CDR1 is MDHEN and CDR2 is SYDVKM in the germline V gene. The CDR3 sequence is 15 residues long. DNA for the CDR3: TGTGCCAGCAATTTAGGGGGAGGGATGAACACTGAAGCTTTCTTT. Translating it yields CASNLGGGMNTEAFF.

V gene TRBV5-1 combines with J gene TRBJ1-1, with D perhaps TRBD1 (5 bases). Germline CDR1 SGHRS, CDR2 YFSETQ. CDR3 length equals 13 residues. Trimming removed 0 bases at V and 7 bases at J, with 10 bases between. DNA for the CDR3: TGCGCCAGCAGCTTGGCCCACACAGGTGAAGCTTTCTTT. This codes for CASSLAHTGEAFF.

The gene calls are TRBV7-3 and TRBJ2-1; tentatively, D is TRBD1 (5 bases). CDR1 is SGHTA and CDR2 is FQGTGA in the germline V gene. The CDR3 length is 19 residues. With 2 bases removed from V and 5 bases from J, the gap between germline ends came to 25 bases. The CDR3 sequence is CASSLSWRTTRLRDNEQFF. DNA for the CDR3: TGTGCCAGCAGCTTATCCTGGCGTACGACTCGACTCAGGGACAATGAGCAGTTCTTC.

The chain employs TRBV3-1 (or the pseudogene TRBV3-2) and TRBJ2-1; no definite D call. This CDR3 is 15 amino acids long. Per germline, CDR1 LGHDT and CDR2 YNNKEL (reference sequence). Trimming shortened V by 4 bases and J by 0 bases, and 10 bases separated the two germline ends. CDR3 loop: CASSPILSSYNEQFF. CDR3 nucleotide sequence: TGTGCCAGCAGCCCGATACTGAGCTCCTACAATGAGCAGTTCTTC.

CDR3 bases: TGTGCCAGCAGCACAGGGGCTAACTATGGCTACACCTTC. It translates to CASSTGANYGYTF. V is TRBV6-7 and J is TRBJ1-2, with 7 bases fitting TRBD1. TRBV6-7 is flagged as an ORF with uncertain function. J was trimmed by 0 bases and V by 6 bases; bases with no gene match: 1. This CDR3 spans 13 amino acids.

CDR3 nucleotides: TGTGCCAGCAGCCTGCCACAGGGAAGGGTCCGGGAGACCCAGTACTTC. It translates to CASSLPQGRVRETQYF. The chain combines TRBV7-9 with TRBJ2-5, with a tentative D call TRBD1 (6 bases). V was pared by 5 bases and J by 5 bases, with 21 bases between. From germline, CDR1 is SEHNR and CDR2 FQNEAQ (reference sequence). The CDR3 runs 16 residues.

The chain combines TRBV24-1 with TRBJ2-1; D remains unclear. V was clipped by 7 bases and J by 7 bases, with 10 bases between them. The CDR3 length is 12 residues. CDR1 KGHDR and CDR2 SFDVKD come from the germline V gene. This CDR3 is CATRTPTNEQFF. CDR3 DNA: TGTGCCACCAGGACTCCTACGAATGAGCAGTTCTTC.

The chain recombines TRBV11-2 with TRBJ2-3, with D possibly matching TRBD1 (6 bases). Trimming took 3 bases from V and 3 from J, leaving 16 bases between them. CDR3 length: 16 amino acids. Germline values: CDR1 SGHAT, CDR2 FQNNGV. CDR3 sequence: CASSFPTGLGTDTQYF. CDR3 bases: TGTGCCAGCAGCTTCCCAACAGGGTTAGGTACAGATACGCAGTATTTT.